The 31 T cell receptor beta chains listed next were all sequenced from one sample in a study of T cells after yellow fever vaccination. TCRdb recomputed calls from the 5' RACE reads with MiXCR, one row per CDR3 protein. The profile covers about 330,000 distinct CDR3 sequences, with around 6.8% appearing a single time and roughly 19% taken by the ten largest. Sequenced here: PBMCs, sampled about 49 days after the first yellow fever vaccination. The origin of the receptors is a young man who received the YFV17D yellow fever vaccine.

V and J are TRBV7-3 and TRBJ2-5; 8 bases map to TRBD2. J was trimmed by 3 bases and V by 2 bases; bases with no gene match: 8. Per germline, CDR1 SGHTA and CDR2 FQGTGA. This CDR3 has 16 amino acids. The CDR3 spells CASSLVGPGGEETQYF. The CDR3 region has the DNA TGTGCCAGCAGCTTAGTCGGTCCGGGGGGGGAAGAGACCCAGTACTTC.

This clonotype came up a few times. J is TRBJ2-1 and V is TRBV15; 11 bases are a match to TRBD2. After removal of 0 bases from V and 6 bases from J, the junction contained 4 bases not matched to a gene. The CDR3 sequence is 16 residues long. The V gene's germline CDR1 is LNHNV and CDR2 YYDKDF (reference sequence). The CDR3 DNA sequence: TGTGCCACCAGCAGAGATCCTAGCGGGGGGTCCAATGAGCAGTTCTTC. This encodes CATSRDPSGGSNEQFF.

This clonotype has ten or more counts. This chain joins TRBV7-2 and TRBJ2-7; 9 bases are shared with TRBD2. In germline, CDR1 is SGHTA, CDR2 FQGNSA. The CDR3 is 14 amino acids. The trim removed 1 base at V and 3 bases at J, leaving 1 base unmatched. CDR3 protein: CASSLVAGDYEQYV. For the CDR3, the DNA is TGTGCCAGCAGCTTAGTAGCGGGGGACTACGAGCAGTACGTC.

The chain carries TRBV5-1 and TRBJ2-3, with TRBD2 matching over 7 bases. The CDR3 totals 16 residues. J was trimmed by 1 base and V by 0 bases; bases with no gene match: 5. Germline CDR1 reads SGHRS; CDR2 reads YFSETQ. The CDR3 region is CASSLVASGGTDTQYF. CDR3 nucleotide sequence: TGCGCCAGCAGCTTGGTTGCCAGCGGGGGCACAGATACGCAGTATTTT.

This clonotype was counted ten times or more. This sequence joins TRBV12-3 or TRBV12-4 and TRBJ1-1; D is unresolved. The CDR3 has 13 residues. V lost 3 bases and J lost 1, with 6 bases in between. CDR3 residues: CASSFRSNTEAFF. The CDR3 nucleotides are TGTGCCAGCAGTTTTAGGTCGAACACTGAAGCTTTCTTT.

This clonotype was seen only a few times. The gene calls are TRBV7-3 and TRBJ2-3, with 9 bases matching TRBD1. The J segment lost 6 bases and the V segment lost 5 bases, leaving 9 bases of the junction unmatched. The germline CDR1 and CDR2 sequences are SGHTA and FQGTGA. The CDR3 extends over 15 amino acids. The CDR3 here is CASSQQGARRDTQYF. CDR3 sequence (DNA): TGTGCCAGCAGCCAACAGGGGGCGAGGAGGGATACGCAGTATTTT.

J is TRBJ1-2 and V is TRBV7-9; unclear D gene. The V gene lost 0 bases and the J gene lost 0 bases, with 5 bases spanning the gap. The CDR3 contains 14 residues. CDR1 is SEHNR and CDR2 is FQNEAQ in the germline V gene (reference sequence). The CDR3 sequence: CASSLALANYGYTF. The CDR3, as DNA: TGTGCCAGCAGCTTAGCTCTAGCTAACTATGGCTACACCTTC.

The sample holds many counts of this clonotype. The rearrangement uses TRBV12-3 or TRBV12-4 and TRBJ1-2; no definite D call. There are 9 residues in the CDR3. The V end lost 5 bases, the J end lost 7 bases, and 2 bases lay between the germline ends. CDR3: CASSSGYTF. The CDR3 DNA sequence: TGTGCCAGCAGTAGTGGCTACACCTTC.

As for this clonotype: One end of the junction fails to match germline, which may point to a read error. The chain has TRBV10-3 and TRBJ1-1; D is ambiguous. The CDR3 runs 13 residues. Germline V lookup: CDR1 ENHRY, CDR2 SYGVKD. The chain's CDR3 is CAIRYSVNIEAFF. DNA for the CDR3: TGTGCCATCAGGTACAGTGTGAACATTGAAGCTTTCTTT.

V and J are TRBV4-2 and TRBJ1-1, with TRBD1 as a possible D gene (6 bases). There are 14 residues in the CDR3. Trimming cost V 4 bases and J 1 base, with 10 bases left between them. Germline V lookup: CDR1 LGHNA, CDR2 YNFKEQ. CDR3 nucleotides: TGTGCCAGCAGCCCGGGGGCTAAGAACACTGAAGCTTTCTTT. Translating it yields CASSPGAKNTEAFF.

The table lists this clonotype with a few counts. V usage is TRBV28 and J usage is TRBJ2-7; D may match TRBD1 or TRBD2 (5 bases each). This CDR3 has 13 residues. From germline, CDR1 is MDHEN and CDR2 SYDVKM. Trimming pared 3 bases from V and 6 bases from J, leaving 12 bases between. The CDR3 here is CASSLGTDGEQYV. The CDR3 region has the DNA TGTGCCAGCAGTTTGGGGACCGACGGCGAGCAGTACGTC.

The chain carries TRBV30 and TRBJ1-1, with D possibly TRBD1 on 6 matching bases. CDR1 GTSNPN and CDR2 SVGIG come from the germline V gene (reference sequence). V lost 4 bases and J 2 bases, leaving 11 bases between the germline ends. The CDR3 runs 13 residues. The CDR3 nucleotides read TGTGCCTGGAAACCGGGACATAACACTGAAGCTTTCTTT. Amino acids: CAWKPGHNTEAFF.

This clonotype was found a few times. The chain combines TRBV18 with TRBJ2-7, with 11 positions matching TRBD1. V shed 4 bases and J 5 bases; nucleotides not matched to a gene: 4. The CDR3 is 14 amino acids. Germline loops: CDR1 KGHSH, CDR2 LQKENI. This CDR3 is CASSRTGGSNEQYV. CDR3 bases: TGTGCCAGCTCACGGACAGGGGGCTCAAACGAGCAGTACGTC.

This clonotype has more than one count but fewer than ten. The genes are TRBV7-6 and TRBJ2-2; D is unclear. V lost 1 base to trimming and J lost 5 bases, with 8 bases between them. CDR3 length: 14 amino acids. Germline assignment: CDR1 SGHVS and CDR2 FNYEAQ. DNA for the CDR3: TGTGCCAGCAGCTTAGGCAGTAAGACCGGGGAGCTGTTTTTT. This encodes CASSLGSKTGELFF.

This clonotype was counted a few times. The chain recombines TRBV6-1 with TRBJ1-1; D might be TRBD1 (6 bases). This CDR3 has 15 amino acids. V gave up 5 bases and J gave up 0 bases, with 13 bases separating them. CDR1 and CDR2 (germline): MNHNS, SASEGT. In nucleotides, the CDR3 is TGTGCCAGCAGTACGGGGGCGTATTTGAACACTGAAGCTTTCTTT. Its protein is CASSTGAYLNTEAFF.

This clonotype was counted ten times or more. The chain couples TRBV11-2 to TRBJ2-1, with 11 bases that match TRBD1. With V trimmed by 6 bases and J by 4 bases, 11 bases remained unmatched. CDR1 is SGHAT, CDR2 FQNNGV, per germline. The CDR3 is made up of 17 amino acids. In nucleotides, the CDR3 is TGTGCCAGCAGAGTTGGGGGGACAGGGGGGGATTACAATGAGCAGTTCTTC. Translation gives CASRVGGTGGDYNEQFF.

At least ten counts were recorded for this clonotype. CDR3 in amino acids: CAISLGREQFF. The DNA of the CDR3 is TGTGCCATCAGCCTCGGTAGGGAGCAGTTCTTC. The J gene is TRBJ2-1, the V gene TRBV10-3; D is uncertain. Germline CDR1 reads ENHRY; CDR2 reads SYGVKD. The CDR3 runs 11 residues. V shed 6 bases and J shed 10 bases, with 10 bases lying between them.

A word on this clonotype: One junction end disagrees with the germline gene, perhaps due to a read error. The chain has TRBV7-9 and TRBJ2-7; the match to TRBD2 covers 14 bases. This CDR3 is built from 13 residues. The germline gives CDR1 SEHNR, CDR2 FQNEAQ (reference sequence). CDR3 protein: CASSPGLAGGPDF. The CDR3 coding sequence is TGTGCCAGCAGCCCAGGACTAGCGGGGGGACCAGACTTC.

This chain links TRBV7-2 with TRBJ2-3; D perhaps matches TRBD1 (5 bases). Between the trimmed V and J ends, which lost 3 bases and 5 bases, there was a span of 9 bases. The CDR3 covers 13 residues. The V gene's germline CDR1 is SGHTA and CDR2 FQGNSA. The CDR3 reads CASSFQGGDTQYF. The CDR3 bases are TGTGCCAGCAGCTTCCAGGGTGGAGATACGCAGTATTTT.

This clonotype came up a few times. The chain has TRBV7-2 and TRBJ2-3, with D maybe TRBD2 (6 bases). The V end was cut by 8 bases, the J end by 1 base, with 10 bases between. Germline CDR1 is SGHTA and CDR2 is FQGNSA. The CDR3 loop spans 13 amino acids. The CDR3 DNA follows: TGTGCCAGCGCCGGCGGGGGCACAGATACGCAGTATTTT. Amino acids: CASAGGGTDTQYF.

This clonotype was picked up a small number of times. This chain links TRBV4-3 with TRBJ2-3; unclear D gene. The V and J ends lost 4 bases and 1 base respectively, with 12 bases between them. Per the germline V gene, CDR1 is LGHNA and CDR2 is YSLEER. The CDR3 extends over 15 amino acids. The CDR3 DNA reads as TGCGCCAGCAGCCCTACACTTGGGGGCACAGATACGCAGTATTTT. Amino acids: CASSPTLGGTDTQYF.

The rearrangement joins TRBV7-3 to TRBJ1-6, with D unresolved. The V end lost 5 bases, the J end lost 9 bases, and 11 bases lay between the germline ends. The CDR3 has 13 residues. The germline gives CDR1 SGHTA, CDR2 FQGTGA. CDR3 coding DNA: TGTGCCAGCAGCCGATTGGTCTCTTCACCCCTCCACTTT. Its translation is CASSRLVSSPLHF.

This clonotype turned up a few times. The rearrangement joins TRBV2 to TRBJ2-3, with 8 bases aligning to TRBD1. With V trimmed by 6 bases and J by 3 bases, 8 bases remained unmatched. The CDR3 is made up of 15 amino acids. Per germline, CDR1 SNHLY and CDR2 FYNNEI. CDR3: CASRMDRAPTDTQYF. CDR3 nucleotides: TGTGCCAGCAGGATGGACAGGGCGCCAACAGATACGCAGTATTTT. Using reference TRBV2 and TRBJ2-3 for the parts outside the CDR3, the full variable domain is EPEVTQTPSHQVTQMGQEVILRCVPISNHLYFYWYRQILGQKVEFLVSFYNNEISEKSEIFDDQFSVERPDGSNFTLKIRSTKLEDSAMYFCASRMDRAPTDTQYFGPGTRLTVL.

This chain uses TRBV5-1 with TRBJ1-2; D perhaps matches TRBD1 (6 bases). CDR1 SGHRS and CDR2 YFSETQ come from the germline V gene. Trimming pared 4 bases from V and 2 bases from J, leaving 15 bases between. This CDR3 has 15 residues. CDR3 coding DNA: TGCGCCAGCAGCACCAGGGACAATCAAAACTATGGCTACACCTTC. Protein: CASSTRDNQNYGYTF.

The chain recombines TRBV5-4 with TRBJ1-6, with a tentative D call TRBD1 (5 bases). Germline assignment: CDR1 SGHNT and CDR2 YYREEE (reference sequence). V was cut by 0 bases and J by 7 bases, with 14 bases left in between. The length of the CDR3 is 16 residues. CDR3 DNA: TGTGCCAGCAGCTTGGGGGAACCGGGGCGGAATTCACCCCTCCACTTT. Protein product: CASSLGEPGRNSPLHF.

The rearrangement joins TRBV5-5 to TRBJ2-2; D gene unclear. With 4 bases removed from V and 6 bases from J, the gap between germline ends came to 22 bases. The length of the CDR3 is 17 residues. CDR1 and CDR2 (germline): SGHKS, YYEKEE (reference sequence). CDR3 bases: TGTGCCAGCAGCCTACGTCCCCCCCCTAATGTGCCCGGGGAGCTGTTTTTT. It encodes CASSLRPPPNVPGELFF.

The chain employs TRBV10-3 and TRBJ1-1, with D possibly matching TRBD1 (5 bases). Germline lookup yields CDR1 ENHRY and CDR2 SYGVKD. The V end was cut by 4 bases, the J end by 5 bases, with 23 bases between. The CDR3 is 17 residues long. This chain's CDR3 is CAISGREGHLGGTEAFF. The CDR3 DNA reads TGTGCCATCAGTGGCCGGGAAGGACATTTGGGCGGAACTGAAGCTTTCTTT.

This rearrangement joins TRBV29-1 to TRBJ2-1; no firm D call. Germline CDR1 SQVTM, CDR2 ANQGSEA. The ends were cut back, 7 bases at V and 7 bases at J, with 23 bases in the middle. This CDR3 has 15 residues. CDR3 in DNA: TGCAGCGCTGACGCCCTCCGACGCAACACGAATGAGCAGTTCTTC. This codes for CSADALRRNTNEQFF.

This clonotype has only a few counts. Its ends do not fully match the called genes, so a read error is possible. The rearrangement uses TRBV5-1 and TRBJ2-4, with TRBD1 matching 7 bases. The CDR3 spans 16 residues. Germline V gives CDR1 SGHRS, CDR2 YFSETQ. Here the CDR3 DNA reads TGCGCCAGCAGCTTAGACAGGGATTTTAGGTTCTCGACTTTGGACTTC. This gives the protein CASSLDRDFRFSTLDF.

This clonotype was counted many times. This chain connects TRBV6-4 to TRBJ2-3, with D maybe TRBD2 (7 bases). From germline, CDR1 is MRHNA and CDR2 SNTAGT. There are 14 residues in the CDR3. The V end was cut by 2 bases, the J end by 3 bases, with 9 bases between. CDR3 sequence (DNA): TGTGCCAGCAGTGACGGGGGGGCGACAGATACGCAGTATTTT. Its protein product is CASSDGGATDTQYF.

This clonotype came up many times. CDR3 amino acids: CASSQGGITGELFF. CDR3 nucleotides: TGTGCCAGCAGTCAAGGGGGGATCACCGGGGAGCTGTTTTTT. This chain uses TRBV6-5 with TRBJ2-2; D may be TRBD1 or TRBD2 (6 bases each). The CDR3 consists of 14 residues. V was clipped by 5 bases and J by 4 bases, with 11 bases between them. CDR1 is MNHEY and CDR2 is SVGAGI in the germline V gene.